This T cell receptor (beta chain) was identified in a study of blood T cells in healthy people across ages. PCR was performed a second time for about 7 to 11 cycles using a sample-barcoded 5' primer and a J-beta primer mix. TCRdb re-analysed the 5' RACE reads in MiXCR, keeping a single row per CDR3 protein. The sample has approximately 580,000 distinct CDR3 sequences; approximately 25% are singletons. Germline trimming cut 6 bases from V and 2 bases from J; bases unmatched to any gene: 5. Germline loops: CDR1 SGHDN, CDR2 FVKESK. The CDR3 is 15 amino acids. There are a few counts of this clonotype. A further study also used this sample, focusing on T cells of mothers and their children.

This chain links TRBV14 with TRBJ2-3, with TRBD2 identical over 10 bases. Sequenced material: blood. The TCR originated in a boy younger than 18 in good health. CDR3 loop: CASSRGLAVTDTQYF. Here the CDR3 DNA reads TGTGCCAGCAGTCGAGGACTAGCGGTCACAGATACGCAGTATTTT. Supplemented by reference TRBV14 and TRBJ2-3, the full variable domain reads EAGVTQFPSHSVIEKGQTVTLRCDPISGHDNLYWYRRVMGKEIKFLLHFVKESKQDESGMPNNRFLAERTGGTYSTLKVQPAELEDSGVYFCASSRGLAVTDTQYFGPGTRLTVL.